A selection of T cell receptor beta chains follows, all from one sample in a study of Ad26.COV2.S vaccination and SARS-CoV-2 variants. Repertoires were generated with immunoSEQ multiplex PCR, while TCRdb's copy carries only in-frame clones and drops some. The repertoire consists of a few hundred thousand clones, with about 88% occurring once and the leading ten covering around 1.8%. Source: peripheral blood, taken in a trial of Ad26.COV2.S vaccine versus placebo. Every receptor here comes from a person aged 18-60 years who received the Ad26.COV2.S COVID-19 vaccine or a placebo. Both conserved end residues are part of each CDR3. The D gene is left open where the match is weak. A row's size may be missing; if present it is once, few, many or a size class.

j_gene	v_gene	abundance	d_gene	CDR3aa	CDR3nt
TRBJ1-1	TRBV9	NA	TRBD1	CASSVTGEISTEAFF	TGTGCCAGCAGCGTGACAGGGGAAATTAGCACTGAAGCTTTCTTT
TRBJ1-2	TRBV6-5	NA	NA	CASGGGRIGYGYTF	TGTGCCAGCGGCGGGGGGCGCATCGGCTATGGCTACACCTTC
TRBJ1-1	TRBV5-4	NA	NA	CASSPGRGWGTEAFF	TGTGCCAGCAGCCCTGGCCGAGGTTGGGGAACTGAAGCTTTCTTT
TRBJ2-7	TRBV5-4	NA	TRBD2	CASSLIAGPYEQYF	TGTGCCAGCAGCTTGATAGCGGGACCCTACGAGCAGTACTTC
TRBJ2-7	TRBV3-1/TRBV3-2	NA	NA	CASGRGTSYEQYF	TGTGCCAGCGGTAGGGGGACCTCCTACGAGCAGTACTTC
TRBJ1-5	TRBV6-1	few	NA	CASSEVQPQHF	TGTGCCAGCAGTGAAGTCCAGCCCCAGCATTTT
TRBJ1-1	TRBV9	NA	NA	CASSGHRDTEAFF	TGTGCCAGCAGCGGACACCGGGACACTGAAGCTTTCTTT
TRBJ2-5	TRBV2	NA	NA	CASSVDSGQETQYF	TGTGCCAGCAGTGTTGATAGCGGCCAAGAGACCCAGTACTTC
TRBJ2-3	TRBV5-1	NA	TRBD1	CASSLGQGPRTDTQYF	TGCGCCAGCAGCCTGGGACAGGGGCCGCGCACAGATACGCAGTATTTT
TRBJ2-2	TRBV19	once	NA	CASSLGGTTGELFF	TGTGCCAGTAGTCTAGGTGGGACCACCGGGGAGCTGTTTTTT
TRBJ2-4	TRBV14	NA	NA	CASSQDRSAKNIQYF	TGTGCCAGCAGCCAAGACCGCTCGGCCAAAAACATTCAGTACTTC
TRBJ1-5	TRBV10-2	NA	NA	CASSLAGGNQPQHF	TGCGCCAGCAGCCTTGCAGGAGGCAATCAGCCCCAGCATTTT
TRBJ2-7	TRBV11-2	NA	NA	CASSPDDHEQYF	TGTGCCAGCAGCCCGGACGATCACGAGCAGTACTTC
TRBJ2-3	TRBV5-6	NA	NA	CASRVSGMSTDTQYF	TGTGCCAGCAGAGTGAGTGGTATGTCCACAGATACGCAGTATTTT
TRBJ2-1	TRBV7-8	once	NA	CASSLAGVHEQFF	TGTGCCAGCAGCTTAGCAGGGGTCCATGAGCAGTTCTTC
TRBJ2-7	TRBV5-6	NA	NA	CASSPGVVYYEQYF	TGTGCCAGCAGCCCGGGGGTGGTGTACTACGAGCAGTACTTC
TRBJ2-3	TRBV30	NA	NA	CAWSVTGSTQYF	TGTGCCTGGAGTGTAACCGGGTCTACGCAGTATTTT
TRBJ2-2	TRBV7-9	NA	TRBD1	CASSEGYRGYNTGELFF	TGTGCCAGCAGCGAGGGTTACAGGGGGTATAACACCGGGGAGCTGTTTTTT
TRBJ1-1	TRBV29-1	NA	NA	CSASNTEAFF	TGCAGCGCTAGCAACACTGAAGCTTTCTTT
TRBJ1-2	TRBV28	NA	NA	CASSLKPSRSGYTF	TGTGCCAGCAGTTTAAAACCATCAAGGAGCGGCTACACCTTC
TRBJ1-1	TRBV28	NA	TRBD1	CASSPRTGRGTEAFF	TGTGCCAGCAGTCCCCGGACAGGGAGGGGCACTGAAGCTTTCTTT
TRBJ1-2	TRBV6-1	NA	NA	CASSEFLFYGYTF	TGTGCCAGCAGTGAGTTCTTGTTCTATGGCTACACCTTC
TRBJ2-7	TRBV6-6	few	NA	CASSYRGGSTYEQYF	TGTGCCAGCAGTTACAGAGGGGGTTCCACCTACGAGCAGTACTTC
TRBJ2-7	TRBV7-2	NA	NA	CASSLRDTYEQYF	TGTGCCAGCAGCTTACGGGACACATACGAGCAGTACTTC
TRBJ1-2	TRBV29-1	NA	TRBD1	CSARTGGASNYGYTF	TGCAGCGCAAGGACAGGGGGCGCCTCTAACTATGGCTACACCTTC
TRBJ2-1	TRBV7-9	once	TRBD1	CASSLVGQGAYNEQFF	TGTGCCAGCAGCTTAGTGGGACAGGGTGCCTACAATGAGCAGTTCTTC
TRBJ2-2	TRBV4-2	NA	NA	CASSQAPTSRNTGELFF	TGTGCCAGCAGCCAAGCCCCCACATCCCGGAACACCGGGGAGCTGTTTTTT
TRBJ2-7	TRBV7-8	NA	NA	CASSRTRQAYEQYF	TGTGCCAGCAGCCGGACCCGACAAGCCTACGAGCAGTACTTC
TRBJ2-7	TRBV6-5	NA	NA	CASSYGRQGYEQYF	TGTGCCAGCAGTTACGGTCGGCAGGGCTACGAGCAGTACTTC